These T cell receptor beta chains were read from a single sample in a study of cytomegalovirus exposure and HLA in healthy donors. Clones were sequenced by immunoSEQ multiplex PCR, and TCRdb holds only the in-frame ones, with some missing. The table lists under 200,000 clones, 82% of them singletons, with around 0.46% in the top ten. Sequenced input: PBMCs. These receptors originate from a woman aged 45 to 65 in good health and CMV-seronegative. CDR3s include the opening cysteine and the closing phenylalanine or tryptophan. The D gene is left open where the match is weak. Clone size is given for some rows only: seen once, a few or many times, or a class if the clone is expanded.

j_call	clone_size	v_call	d_call	cdr3_aa	cdr3_nt
TRBJ2-7	-	TRBV28	-	CASSFGGSPYEQYF	TGTGCCAGCAGTTTCGGAGGGTCTCCCTACGAGCAGTACTTC
TRBJ2-1	-	TRBV29-1	-	CSVCVNYNEQFF	TGCAGCGTTTGTGTTAACTACAATGAGCAGTTCTTC
TRBJ1-1	-	TRBV5-1	TRBD1	CASSVDRLIISRRVDTEAFF	TGCGCCAGCAGCGTGGACAGGTTAATAATATCGCGCCGGGTGGACACTGAAGCTTTCTTT
TRBJ2-1	-	TRBV12-5	TRBD2	CASGLAGLNEQFF	TGTGCTAGTGGCTTAGCGGGCCTCAATGAGCAGTTCTTC
TRBJ1-1	-	TRBV6-1	-	CASSEGNSATEAFF	TGTGCCAGCAGTGAGGGCAATTCCGCAACTGAAGCTTTCTTT
TRBJ2-1	-	TRBV19	TRBD2	CASSRSGGASYNEQFF	TGTGCCAGTAGTAGAAGCGGGGGGGCCTCCTACAATGAGCAGTTCTTC
TRBJ2-7	-	TRBV27	TRBD1	CASSYDRGVSEQYF	TGTGCCAGCAGTTACGACAGGGGAGTAAGTGAGCAGTACTTC
TRBJ2-2	-	TRBV7-9	TRBD2	CASSLGAGGSNTGELFF	TGTGCCAGCAGCTTAGGTGCGGGGGGATCGAACACCGGGGAGCTGTTTTTT
TRBJ2-1	few	TRBV9	-	CASSVAGPNSYNEQFF	TGTGCCAGCAGCGTTGCAGGGCCAAACTCCTACAATGAGCAGTTCTTC
TRBJ2-7	-	TRBV2	TRBD1	CASSGQGTYEQYF	TGTGCCAGCAGCGGACAGGGTACGTACGAGCAGTACTTC
TRBJ2-1	-	TRBV4-1	-	CASSHEVEQFF	TGCGCCAGCAGCCATGAGGTTGAGCAGTTCTTC
TRBJ1-1	-	TRBV29-1	-	CSGAQASRGTEAFF	TGCAGCGGAGCACAGGCGTCACGTGGCACTGAAGCTTTCTTT
TRBJ1-1	-	TRBV7-9	-	CASSFRGSTEAFF	TGTGCCAGCAGCTTCAGGGGATCCACTGAAGCTTTCTTT
TRBJ2-5	few	TRBV5-4	-	CASSWNRAQETQYF	TGTGCCAGCAGCTGGAACAGGGCCCAAGAGACCCAGTACTTC
TRBJ1-1	-	TRBV18	-	CASSSGSNTEAFF	TGTGCCAGCTCGTCCGGGTCGAACACTGAAGCTTTCTTT
TRBJ1-5	-	TRBV19	-	CASSIGQQPQHF	TGTGCCAGTAGTATCGGACAGCAGCCCCAGCATTTT
TRBJ2-5	few	TRBV28	TRBD1	CATLGSGQGKEQYF	TGTGCCACCTTAGGGTCGGGACAGGGTAAAGAGCAGTACTTC
TRBJ2-5	-	TRBV5-1	-	CASSLEPPRETQYF	TGCGCCAGCAGCTTGGAGCCGCCGCGGGAGACCCAGTACTTC
TRBJ1-5	-	TRBV19	TRBD1	CASSVRQGENQPQHF	TGTGCCAGTAGTGTCCGACAGGGGGAGAATCAGCCCCAGCATTTT
TRBJ2-5	-	TRBV6-5	TRBD1	CASSKQGVETQYF	TGTGCCAGCAGTAAACAGGGGGTAGAGACCCAGTACTTC
TRBJ2-3	-	TRBV4-2	-	CASSQDKEALTDTQYF	TGTGCCAGCAGCCAAGATAAAGAGGCTTTAACAGATACGCAGTATTTT
TRBJ2-7	-	TRBV30	-	CAWTTGTYEQYF	TGTGCCTGGACCACAGGGACCTACGAGCAGTACTTC
TRBJ2-3	-	TRBV18	TRBD1	CASSPSDRGSDTQYF	TGTGCCAGCTCACCTTCAGACAGGGGATCAGATACGCAGTATTTT
TRBJ2-5	-	TRBV5-4	TRBD2	CASSFSGEGGETQYF	TGTGCCAGCAGCTTTTCCGGGGAGGGTGGAGAGACCCAGTACTTC
TRBJ1-2	-	TRBV14	-	CASSSTSAGAGGYTF	TGTGCCAGCAGCTCTACCTCGGCGGGGGCAGGGGGCTACACCTTC
TRBJ2-2	-	TRBV4-1	TRBD2	CASRGGGAITGELFF	TGCGCCAGCAGGGGCGGGGGGGCTATCACCGGGGAGCTGTTTTTT
TRBJ2-1	-	TRBV29-1	TRBD2	CSVGKRGGLNEQFF	TGCAGCGTTGGTAAGCGGGGGGGCCTCAATGAGCAGTTCTTC
TRBJ1-1	once	TRBV6-6	-	CASRTPGAPNTEAFF	TGTGCCAGCAGAACTCCAGGGGCACCAAACACTGAAGCTTTCTTT